Listed here are 16 T cell receptor beta chains from one sample, sequenced in a study of cytomegalovirus exposure and HLA in healthy donors. Vbeta (60) and Jbeta (13) primers were used in the PCR. This table comes from immunoSEQ multiplex PCR, and its TCRdb copy is limited to in-frame clones, with some not included. Of about 150,000 clones in the sample, approximately 10% were seen once. The sequenced material came from PBMCs. The receptor set was obtained from a woman in her forties in good health and CMV-seropositive.

This clone has more than one count but fewer than ten. The chain is built from TRBV7-9 and TRBJ2-3; the match to TRBD2 covers 13 bases. The J segment lost 4 bases and the V segment lost 0 bases, leaving 4 bases of the junction unmatched. The CDR3 is 17 residues long. Per the germline V gene, CDR1 is SEHNR and CDR2 is FQNEAQ (reference sequence). The CDR3 protein is CASSLARTSGGADTQYF. CDR3 nucleotides: TGTGCCAGCAGCTTAGCCCGGACTAGCGGGGGCGCAGATACGCAGTATTTT.

This chain joins TRBV2 and TRBJ2-7, with D unresolved. The CDR3 totals 14 residues. In germline, CDR1 is SNHLY, CDR2 FYNNEI. Trimming cost V 3 bases and J 3 bases, with 12 bases left between them. This CDR3 reads CASSEGTLNYEQYF. As DNA, the CDR3 is TGTGCCAGCAGTGAGGGCACTCTCAACTACGAGCAGTACTTC.

This clone turned up a few times. This chain connects TRBV7-2 to TRBJ1-5; D gene uncertain. Germline V lookup: CDR1 SGHTA, CDR2 FQGNSA. Deletions cut 5 bases from V and 5 bases from J, with 10 bases between. The CDR3 is 13 amino acids. The CDR3 sequence is CASSLGFDQPQHF. The CDR3 region has the DNA TGTGCCAGCAGCCTAGGTTTCGATCAGCCCCAGCATTTT.

In its sample, this clone was seen a few times. The chain employs TRBV5-4 and TRBJ1-1, with D possibly TRBD1 on 6 matching bases. Germline CDR1 is SGHNT and CDR2 is YYREEE (reference sequence). This CDR3 contains 16 residues. Trimming pared 4 bases from V and 2 bases from J, leaving 18 bases between. DNA of the CDR3: TGTGCCAGCAGCCTTCAGGGGCCCCCCTCCAACACTGAAGCTTTCTTT. Its translation: CASSLQGPPSNTEAFF.

V is TRBV7-9 and J is TRBJ2-1; maybe TRBD2 (6 bases). V lost 5 bases, J lost 5 bases, and 10 bases lay in between. This CDR3 is 13 amino acids long. CDR1 is SEHNR and CDR2 is FQNEAQ in the germline V gene (reference sequence). The CDR3 sequence: CASSPGLDNEQFF. The CDR3 nucleotides read TGTGCCAGCAGCCCGGGACTGGACAATGAGCAGTTCTTC.

This clone has a handful of counts. J is TRBJ2-3 and V is TRBV5-1; possibly TRBD2 for D (6 bases). CDR1 and CDR2 (germline): SGHRS, YFSETQ. V lost 0 bases and J 1 base, leaving 9 bases between the germline ends. The CDR3 has 15 amino acids. CDR3 region: CASSLGRGGTDTQYF. DNA of the CDR3: TGCGCCAGCAGCTTGGGGCGGGGTGGCACAGATACGCAGTATTTT.

This clone was observed a few times. This sequence joins TRBV27 and TRBJ1-6; 9 bases align to TRBD1. Trimming took 5 bases from V and 9 from J; bases not matched to a gene: 5. CDR1 is MNHEY, CDR2 SMNVEV, per germline (reference sequence). The CDR3 loop spans 14 amino acids. The CDR3 coding sequence is TGTGCCAGCAGTCCCGGACAGGGGAGTTCACCCCTCCACTTT. Protein sequence: CASSPGQGSSPLHF.

This rearrangement joins TRBV7-9 to TRBJ1-6; D is perhaps TRBD1 (5 bases). The CDR3 length is 14 residues. Germline CDR1 reads SEHNR; CDR2 reads FQNEAQ (reference sequence). Trimming stripped 1 base from V and 9 bases from J, with 10 bases between. The CDR3 coding sequence is TGTGCCAGCAGCTTAGGTGGGGGGGGTTCACCCCTCCACTTT. It yields the protein CASSLGGGGSPLHF.

This clone was found a few times. V is TRBV9 and J is TRBJ2-6, with D perhaps matching TRBD1 (6 bases). This CDR3 has 15 residues. Germline V gives CDR1 SGDLS, CDR2 YYNGEE. Trimming removed 2 bases at V and 1 base at J, with 7 bases between. CDR3 nucleotides: TGTGCCAGCAGCGTCAGGGGTTCTGGGGCCAACGTCCTGACTTTC. Translated: CASSVRGSGANVLTF.

V usage is TRBV11-3 and J usage is TRBJ1-1; D gene uncertain. The germline CDR1 and CDR2 sequences are SGHNT and YENEEA. The V gene lost 1 base and the J gene lost 4 bases, with 7 bases spanning the gap. CDR3 length: 13 amino acids. Here the CDR3 DNA reads TGTGCCAGCAGCTTAGGCGCGGGCACTGAAGCTTTCTTT. Its translation: CASSLGAGTEAFF.

A few counts support this clone. The chain carries TRBV11-2 and TRBJ2-2, with TRBD2 identical over 13 bases. In germline, CDR1 is SGHAT, CDR2 FQNNGV. The CDR3 loop spans 16 amino acids. Trimming at V came to 8 bases and at J to 4 bases, leaving 7 bases not matched to a gene. The CDR3 region has the DNA TGTGCCAGCGGACTAGCGGGGGCTGCGAGCACCGGGGAGCTGTTTTTT. The encoded protein is CASGLAGAASTGELFF.

The V gene is TRBV7-2, the J gene TRBJ1-2, with D perhaps matching TRBD1 (6 bases). Germline CDR1 SGHTA, CDR2 FQGNSA. The CDR3 consists of 13 residues. V was pared by 2 bases and J by 8 bases, with 12 bases between. CDR3 region: CASSLQDSGGYTF. CDR3 in DNA: TGTGCCAGCAGCTTACAGGACAGTGGAGGCTACACCTTC.

This chain joins TRBV19 and TRBJ1-5; D may be TRBD1 (5 bases). V was pared by 2 bases and J by 5 bases, with 16 bases between. The length of the CDR3 is 16 residues. From germline, CDR1 is LNHDA and CDR2 SQIVND (reference sequence). The chain's CDR3 is CASSILAGRDYQPQHF. For the CDR3, the DNA is TGTGCCAGTAGTATACTGGCAGGGCGGGATTATCAGCCCCAGCATTTT.

In its sample, this clone was seen a few times. This chain uses TRBV7-9 with TRBJ2-5, with D unclear. V was cut by 5 bases and J by 4 bases, with 14 bases left in between. Germline loops: CDR1 SEHNR, CDR2 FQNEAQ (reference sequence). This CDR3 has 14 residues. The chain's CDR3 is CASSLGLSGETQYF. CDR3 coding DNA: TGTGCCAGCAGCCTAGGGTTATCAGGAGAGACCCAGTACTTC. Complete variable domain (other parts from reference TRBV7-9 and TRBJ2-5): DTGVSQNPRHKITKRGQNVTFRCDPISEHNRLYWYRQTLGQGPEFLTYFQNEAQLEKSRLLSDRFSAERPKGSFSTLEIQRTEQGDSAMYLCASSLGLSGETQYFGPGTRLLVL.

The V and J genes are TRBV10-3 and TRBJ2-5, with 7 bases aligning to TRBD1. The CDR3 consists of 15 residues. CDR1 and CDR2 (germline): ENHRY, SYGVKD. V shed 2 bases and J 2 bases; nucleotides not matched to a gene: 5. The CDR3 protein is CAISERGGWQETQYF. Here the CDR3 DNA reads TGTGCCATCAGTGAGAGAGGGGGCTGGCAAGAGACCCAGTACTTC.

This clone was seen at least ten times. The rearrangement joins TRBV7-8 to TRBJ2-3, with 9 bases aligning to TRBD1. This CDR3 has 17 residues. Germline CDR1 and CDR2: SGHVS and FQNEAQ. V was clipped by 5 bases and J by 6 bases; unmatched bases: 15. CDR3 bases: TGTGCCAGCAGCGATAAGTGGGACAGGGCGCGGGAGGATACGCAGTATTTT. Residues: CASSDKWDRAREDTQYF.